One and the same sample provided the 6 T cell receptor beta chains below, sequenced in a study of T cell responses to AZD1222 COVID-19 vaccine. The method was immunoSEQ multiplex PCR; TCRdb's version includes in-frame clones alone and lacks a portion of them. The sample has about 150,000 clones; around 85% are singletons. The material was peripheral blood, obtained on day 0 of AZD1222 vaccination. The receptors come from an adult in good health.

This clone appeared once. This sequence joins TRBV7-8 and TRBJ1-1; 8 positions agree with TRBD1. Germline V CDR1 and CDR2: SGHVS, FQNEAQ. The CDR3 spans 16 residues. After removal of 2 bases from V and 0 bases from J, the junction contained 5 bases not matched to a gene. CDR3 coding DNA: TGTGCCAGCAGCTTACAGGCAGGGGGCGTGAACACTGAAGCTTTCTTT. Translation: CASSLQAGGVNTEAFF.

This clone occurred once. CDR3 sequence (DNA): TGTGCCAGCAGCTCGGACCACAATGAGCAGTTCTTC. It encodes CASSSDHNEQFF. This chain connects TRBV11-2 to TRBJ2-1; D not certain. CDR3 length: 12 amino acids. Germline loops: CDR1 SGHAT, CDR2 FQNNGV. V shed 4 bases and J shed 5 bases, with 6 bases lying between them.

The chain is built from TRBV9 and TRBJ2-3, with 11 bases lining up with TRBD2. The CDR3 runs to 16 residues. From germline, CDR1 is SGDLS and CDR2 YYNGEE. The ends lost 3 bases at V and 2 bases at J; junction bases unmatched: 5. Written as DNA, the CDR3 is TGTGCCAGCAGCGCAAGACTAGCGGGAAACACAGATACGCAGTATTTT. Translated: CASSARLAGNTDTQYF.

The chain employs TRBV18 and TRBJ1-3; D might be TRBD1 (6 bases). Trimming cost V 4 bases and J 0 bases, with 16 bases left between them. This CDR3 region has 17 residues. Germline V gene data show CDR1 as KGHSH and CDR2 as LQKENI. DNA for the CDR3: TGTGCCAGCTCACTGTCATACAGGGCCTTCTCTGGAAACACCATATATTTT. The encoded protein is CASSLSYRAFSGNTIYF.

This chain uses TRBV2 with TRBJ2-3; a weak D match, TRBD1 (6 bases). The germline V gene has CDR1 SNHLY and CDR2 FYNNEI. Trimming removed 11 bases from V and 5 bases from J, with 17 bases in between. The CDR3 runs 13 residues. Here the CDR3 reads CASRQEGGDTQYF. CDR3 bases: TGTGCCTCGCGGCAAGAAGGGGGAGATACGCAGTATTTT.

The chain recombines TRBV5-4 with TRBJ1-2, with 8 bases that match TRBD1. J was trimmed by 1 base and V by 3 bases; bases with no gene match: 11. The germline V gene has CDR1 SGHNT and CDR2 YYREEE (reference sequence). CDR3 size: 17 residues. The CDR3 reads CASSSTGAETFNYGYTF. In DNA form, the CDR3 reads TGTGCCAGCAGCTCGACAGGGGCCGAGACTTTTAACTATGGCTACACCTTC.